The rows below give T cell receptor beta chains drawn from one sample of a study of vaccination and CD4 T cells after COVID-19. No antigen has been assigned to these receptors. MiXCR was run by TCRdb on the PCR reads, yielding one entry per CDR3 protein. Of some 15,000 distinct CDR3 sequences in the sample, roughly 50% are singletons; the top ten hold approximately 7.7%. The sequenced material came from CD4+ T cells from blood, cultured in vitro. These receptor sequences come from a human donor who had recovered from COVID-19. Both conserved end residues are part of each CDR3. A D gene is named only where the DNA matches it firmly. Part of the rows lack a size; the others show once, few, many or a class for expanded clones.

d_call j_call v_call clone_size cdr3_nt cdr3_aa
TRBD1 TRBJ1-1 TRBV2 . TGTGCCAGCAATATACAGGGGGCTTTGGCCACTGAAGCTTTCTTT CASNIQGALATEAFF
TRBD1 TRBJ1-3 TRBV27 once TGTGCCAGCAGTGCCGGGACAGGGCACACCATATATTTT CASSAGTGHTIYF
. TRBJ1-6 TRBV2 . TGTGCCAGCATACGAAATCAAAATTCACCCCTCCACTTT CASIRNQNSPLHF
TRBD1 TRBJ2-7 TRBV12-3/TRBV12-4 . TGTGCCAGCAGTTGGGACAGCAACTACGAGCAGTACTTC CASSWDSNYEQYF
. TRBJ2-7 TRBV19 once TGTGCGACGGGCGGGCGAGGAGTCGAGCAGTACTTC CATGGRGVEQYF
. TRBJ2-4 TRBV19 . TGTGCCAGTAGTATAGGGGCGGCACAGGACATTCAGTACTTC CASSIGAAQDIQYF
. TRBJ1-2 TRBV27 few TGTGCCAGCAGACGGGGCCTCCGGATGAGAGAGGGCTACACCTTC CASRRGLRMREGYTF
. TRBJ2-7 TRBV5-4 few TGTGCCAGCAGCTTGACGATGGGACGGAACGAGCAGTACTTC CASSLTMGRNEQYF
. TRBJ1-5 TRBV28 . TGTGCCAGCAGGTTGGGGGGGCGGGTTCAGCCCCAGCATTTT CASRLGGRVQPQHF
. TRBJ1-1 TRBV19 few TGTGCCAGTAGTCAGTCGCGGGGGGTGGACACTGAAGCTTTCTTT CASSQSRGVDTEAFF
. TRBJ1-6 TRBV28 . TGTGCCAGCAGCCGACGTAACAGGGAATATAATTCACCCCTTCACTTT CASSRRNREYNSPLHF
. TRBJ1-5 TRBV5-4 . TGTGCCAGCAGCACTCAGGGGACGGATCAGCCCCAGCATTTT CASSTQGTDQPQHF
TRBD1 TRBJ1-4 TRBV19 . TGTGCCAGTAGCCTGACAGGGGGCAATAATGAAAAACTGTTTTTT CASSLTGGNNEKLFF
TRBD1 TRBJ2-5 TRBV6-1 few TGTGCCAGCAGCCACAGGGGTGAAGAGACCCAGTACTTC CASSHRGEETQYF
. TRBJ2-1 TRBV27 . TGTGCCAGCCGGGCCAGAGCGTTCCTACCGGAGCAGTTCTTC CASRARAFLPEQFF
. TRBJ1-6 TRBV18 few TGTGCCAGCTCAGAAAGCGGGGGATCACCCCTCCACTTT CASSESGGSPLHF
. TRBJ2-7 TRBV6-1 . TGTGCCAGCAGTGAAGAGAGGGTCCGCTCCTACGAGCAGTACTTC CASSEERVRSYEQYF
. TRBJ2-7 TRBV30 . TGTGCCTGGAGTCCAGGCCGAGCCTACGAGCAGTACTTC CAWSPGRAYEQYF
TRBD1 TRBJ1-2 TRBV7-2 . TGTGCCAGCAGCCCGGGACAGGAGTATGGCTACACCTTC CASSPGQEYGYTF
. TRBJ2-1 TRBV6-4 . TGTGCCGGCAGTGACTCGGACTACAATGAGCAGTTCTTC CAGSDSDYNEQFF
TRBD1 TRBJ2-7 TRBV10-2 . TGCGCCACTCGCCGGGACAGGGTCTCCTACGAGCAGTACTTC CATRRDRVSYEQYF
. TRBJ2-7 TRBV21-1 few TGTGCCAGCAGCAATCAAACTTCTAGCGGGGGAACCTACGAGCAGTACTTC CASSNQTSSGGTYEQYF
. TRBJ2-7 TRBV19 . TGTGCCAGTAGTACGCTTTCGTCTAGCTCCGAGGGGGAGCAGTACTTC CASSTLSSSSEGEQYF
. TRBJ1-6 TRBV20-1 few TGCAGTGCTAGAAGAGGGAGGGGGAATTCACCCCTCCACTTT CSARRGRGNSPLHF
. TRBJ2-6 TRBV6-4 few TGTGCCAGCAGTGACAATGGGGCCAACGTCCTGACTTTC CASSDNGANVLTF
. TRBJ2-1 TRBV6-5 . TGTGCCAGCAGTTACCTAAATGAGCAGTTCTTC CASSYLNEQFF
. TRBJ2-3 TRBV24-1 . TGTGCCACCAGAGGGACAGATACGCAGTATTTT CATRGTDTQYF
. TRBJ1-2 TRBV20-1 . TGCAGTGCGCAGGGAGGGAATGGCTACACCTTC CSAQGGNGYTF
TRBD1 TRBJ2-7 TRBV20-1 . TGCAGTGCTCGATCGACAGGGGAATACGAGCAGTACTTC CSARSTGEYEQYF
TRBD1 TRBJ1-5 TRBV7-8 . TGTGCCAGCAGCCCCGGGACAGGGCTCGATCAGCCCCAGCATTTT CASSPGTGLDQPQHF
. TRBJ1-5 TRBV28 . TGTGCCAGCAGTCCCACGGGGGGTTTGGGGTCCATCGATCAGCCCCAGCATTTT CASSPTGGLGSIDQPQHF
. TRBJ1-6 TRBV6-1 . TGTGCCAGCAGTGATCCAAACAAGAAAAATTCACCCCTCCACTTT CASSDPNKKNSPLHF
. TRBJ2-3 TRBV11-3 . TGTGCCAGCAGCTACGATCATAGCGGTCCCAGCACAGATACGCAGTATTTT CASSYDHSGPSTDTQYF
. TRBJ1-2 TRBV21-1 . TGTGCCAGCAGCAAAGCTCCAAAATCCCCGGGACAGGGGGCTAGCGGCTACACCTTC CASSKAPKSPGQGASGYTF
TRBD1 TRBJ1-2 TRBV7-2 . TGTGCCAGCAGCTTAGCGGAGGTGACAGGGTTTGGCTATGGCTACACCTTC CASSLAEVTGFGYGYTF
. TRBJ1-2 TRBV19 few TGTGCCAGTAGTATACCAAGGGATCACTATGGCTACACCTTC CASSIPRDHYGYTF
. TRBJ1-1 TRBV29-1 . TGCAGCGTTCAGATGAACACTGAAGCTTTCTTT CSVQMNTEAFF
. TRBJ2-7 TRBV7-2 . TGTGCCAGCAGCTTAGAACCAGGGAGCTACGAGCAGTACTTC CASSLEPGSYEQYF
. TRBJ2-6 TRBV6-1 . TGTGCCAGCAGTCCCCATCAGGGGGGAGTGACAGGAGTCCTGACTTTC CASSPHQGGVTGVLTF
. TRBJ2-3 TRBV5-1 . TGCGCCAGCAGCTTGTTCCTGGTCTCAGATACGCAGTATTTT CASSLFLVSDTQYF
TRBD1 TRBJ2-4 TRBV4-3 . TGCGCCAGCAGTGCTGACAGGGGGAACATTCAGTACTTC CASSADRGNIQYF
. TRBJ1-1 TRBV12-3/TRBV12-4 . TGTGCCAGCAGTTTAGTTTTGTACGAAGAAGCTTTCTTT CASSLVLYEEAFF
TRBD1 TRBJ1-5 TRBV12-3/TRBV12-4 few TGTGCCAGCAGTCTCGTCGGACAGGGCAGGACTCAGCCCCAGCATTTT CASSLVGQGRTQPQHF
. TRBJ1-1 TRBV7-2 . TGTGCCAGCAGCTTTGGTGGGGCTCGGAGGATGAACACTGAAGCTTTCTTT CASSFGGARRMNTEAFF
. TRBJ1-1 TRBV2 . TGTGCCAGCAGGGCCGAGAACACTGAAGCTTTCTTT CASRAENTEAFF
. TRBJ2-7 TRBV6-1 . TGTGCCAGCAGTGAAAGATGGGCAGCCATAACCTACGAGCAGCACTTC CASSERWAAITYEQHF
TRBD2 TRBJ2-7 TRBV12-3/TRBV12-4 . TGTGCCAGCAGTGCCTCCGGGACTAGGCACGAGCAGTACTTC CASSASGTRHEQYF
TRBD1 TRBJ1-2 TRBV27 . TGTGCCAGCGGAGTTGTCAAAGGGGGCCGAGGGGGCTACACCTTC CASGVVKGGRGGYTF
. TRBJ2-3 TRBV7-2 . TGTGCCAGCAGCTCCCAGGGGGGTAGGACAGATACGCAGTATTTT CASSSQGGRTDTQYF
TRBD2 TRBJ2-7 TRBV20-1 . TGCAGTGCTAGAGGACTAGCGGTTTCCTACGAGCAGTACTTC CSARGLAVSYEQYF
TRBD1 TRBJ1-1 TRBV18 few TGTGCCAGCTCACCCGACAGGGCTTACACTGAAGCTTTCTTT CASSPDRAYTEAFF
TRBD2 TRBJ2-1 TRBV11-2 . TGTGCCAGCAGCCCGGGACTAGCGGGAGGAAATGAGCAGTTCTTC CASSPGLAGGNEQFF
. TRBJ1-1 TRBV15 . TGTGCCACCAGCAAACAAACCAGCGCCGGGACATTAAACACTGAAGCTTTCTTT CATSKQTSAGTLNTEAFF